Following are 16 T cell receptor beta chains from one sample sequenced in a study of blood T cell repertoires in COVID-19. Profiled with immunoSEQ multiplex PCR; TCRdb holds only in-frame clones, not every one. The data contain 95,000 to 100,000 clones, around 85% of them singletons. Material for sequencing was peripheral blood. These receptors came from a woman aged 70-85 years with active or convalescent COVID-19.

The chain couples TRBV28 to TRBJ1-1, with TRBD1 identical over 9 bases. J lost 0 bases, V lost 5 bases, and 22 bases had no gene match. There are 21 residues in the CDR3. Germline loops: CDR1 MDHEN, CDR2 SYDVKM. CDR3 sequence (DNA): TGTGCCAGCAGTCCCCTTCTCTTCCGGACAGGGGAAATGTTCATGAACACTGAAGCTTTCTTT. It yields the protein CASSPLLFRTGEMFMNTEAFF.

The chain has TRBV7-6 and TRBJ2-7; 11 bases are shared with TRBD1. CDR1 is SGHVS, CDR2 FNYEAQ, per germline. There are 14 residues in the CDR3. With V trimmed by 4 bases and J by 3 bases, 2 bases remained unmatched. The CDR3 spells CASSSGTGGYEQYF. CDR3 in DNA: TGTGCCAGCAGCTCCGGGACAGGGGGCTACGAGCAGTACTTC.

The chain joins TRBV7-2 to TRBJ2-5; possible D gene TRBD1, 6 bases. Trimming took off 2 bases at V and 4 bases at J, with 8 bases between the two ends. Germline V gives CDR1 SGHTA, CDR2 FQGNSA. This CDR3 contains 13 residues. The CDR3, as DNA: TGTGCCAGCAGCTTAACCAGGGGAGAGACCCAGTACTTC. Its translation is CASSLTRGETQYF.

V and J are TRBV24-1 and TRBJ1-1, with 11 bases fitting TRBD1. Germline CDR1 is KGHDR and CDR2 is SFDVKD. Unmatched junction bases numbered 10, after V lost 4 bases and J lost 7 bases. This CDR3 has 16 residues. CDR3 residues: CATSEGQGEGRLEAFF. In nucleotides, the CDR3 is TGTGCCACCAGTGAGGGACAGGGGGAGGGCCGGCTTGAAGCTTTCTTT.

CDR3 sequence (DNA): TGTGCCAGTAGTATTCTGGGACTAGCGTCCTACGAGCAGTACTTC. It specifies CASSILGLASYEQYF. V and J are TRBV19 and TRBJ2-7; TRBD2 aligns across 10 bases. The germline gives CDR1 LNHDA, CDR2 SQIVND (reference sequence). V was clipped by 3 bases and J by 1 base; unmatched bases: 3. The CDR3 runs 15 residues.

The chain employs TRBV6-2 or TRBV6-3 and TRBJ2-7; TRBD2 matches 13 bases. This CDR3 spans 15 amino acids. Germline V lookup: CDR1 MNHEY, CDR2 SVGEGT. The V and J ends lost 2 bases and 7 bases, in that order; junction bases with no gene match: 5. The CDR3 spells CASSYIGLAGVEQYF. DNA of the CDR3: TGTGCCAGCAGTTACATAGGACTAGCGGGAGTTGAGCAGTACTTC.

This sequence joins TRBV29-1 and TRBJ1-1; no firm D call. The CDR3 contains 12 residues. V was clipped by 7 bases and J by 5 bases, with 14 bases between them. The germline gives CDR1 SQVTM, CDR2 ANQGSEA. CDR3 amino acids: CSAGGRETEAFF. DNA of the CDR3: TGCAGCGCAGGAGGGAGGGAGACTGAAGCTTTCTTT.

The rearrangement links TRBV7-2 to TRBJ2-7, with 14 bases identical to TRBD2. With 1 base clipped from V and 6 bases from J, the junction kept 5 bases outside the gene matches. CDR1 SGHTA and CDR2 FQGNSA come from the germline V gene. This CDR3 has 16 amino acids. CDR3 amino acids: CASSLVGTSGSREQYF. The CDR3 DNA reads as TGTGCCAGCAGCTTAGTAGGGACTAGCGGGAGTCGCGAGCAGTACTTC.

The chain combines TRBV28 with TRBJ2-6; 7 nucleotides match TRBD1. The V gene end was trimmed by 6 bases and the J gene end by 4 bases; junction bases not matched to a gene: 6. Germline V gene lookup returns CDR1 MDHEN and CDR2 SYDVKM. The CDR3 extends over 15 amino acids. In DNA form, the CDR3 reads TGTGCCAGCAGGTCGACAGGGACAGGGGCCAACGTCCTGACTTTC. Translation: CASRSTGTGANVLTF.

The rearrangement links TRBV30 to TRBJ1-2, with D perhaps TRBD1 (5 bases). Between the trimmed V and J ends, which lost 0 bases and 8 bases, there was a span of 16 bases. The germline V gene encodes CDR1 GTSNPN and CDR2 SVGIG (reference sequence). This CDR3 is 14 amino acids long. The CDR3 here is CAWSVKRGTGGYTF. The DNA of the CDR3 is TGTGCCTGGAGTGTAAAGCGGGGGACCGGCGGCTACACCTTC.

This rearrangement joins TRBV28 to TRBJ1-6; D not certain. V was cut by 3 bases and J by 10 bases, with 19 bases left in between. The CDR3 loop spans 16 amino acids. Per germline, CDR1 MDHEN and CDR2 SYDVKM. In DNA form, the CDR3 reads TGTGCCAGCAGTTTTTTCAGGATTTCCTATGGCTCACCCCTCCACTTT. Its translation is CASSFFRISYGSPLHF.

This clone has just a few counts. The J gene is TRBJ2-1, the V gene TRBV7-2, with 13 bases identical to TRBD2. Trimming at V came to 4 bases and at J to 9 bases, leaving 6 bases not matched to a gene. The CDR3 loop spans 15 amino acids. Per germline, CDR1 SGHTA and CDR2 FQGNSA. The CDR3 sequence is CASSSTSGGTREQFF. The CDR3 DNA reads as TGTGCCAGCAGCTCGACTAGCGGGGGGACCCGTGAGCAGTTCTTC.

The rearrangement joins TRBV28 to TRBJ1-1; no firm D call. The CDR3 is 13 residues long. Germline values: CDR1 MDHEN, CDR2 SYDVKM. Trimming took 2 bases from V and 4 from J, leaving 8 bases between them. In DNA form, the CDR3 reads TGTGCCAGCAGTTTAGTTGGGCCCACTGAAGCTTTCTTT. Translated, it gives CASSLVGPTEAFF.

In its sample, this clone was seen once. The rearrangement joins TRBV11-2 to TRBJ1-2; 7 bases match TRBD1. With 5 bases clipped from V and 5 bases from J, the junction kept 11 bases outside the gene matches. Germline lookup yields CDR1 SGHAT and CDR2 FQNNGV. The CDR3 loop spans 15 amino acids. The CDR3 sequence: CASSLTRDSLYGYTF. The CDR3 nucleotides read TGTGCCAGCAGCCTAACCCGGGACAGCCTTTATGGCTACACCTTC.

The gene calls are TRBV30 and TRBJ2-7; D unresolved. This CDR3 spans 14 amino acids. V lost 0 bases and J 6 bases, leaving 15 bases between the germline ends. Germline values: CDR1 GTSNPN, CDR2 SVGIG (reference sequence). In nucleotides, the CDR3 is TGTGCCTGGAGTGTAGGTTCGGCGGCCGCCGAGCAGTACTTC. Translation gives CAWSVGSAAAEQYF.

The chain joins TRBV6-2 or TRBV6-3 to TRBJ1-5; D gene ambiguous. The germline gives CDR1 MNHEY, CDR2 SVGEGT. The CDR3 has 13 amino acids. The V end lost 2 bases, the J end lost 5 bases, and 7 bases lay between the germline ends. The CDR3 DNA reads as TGTGCCAGCAGTTACACCCGGGATCAGCCCCAGCATTTT. Translation gives CASSYTRDQPQHF.